The present T cell receptor beta chain was sequenced within a study of blood T cell repertoires in COVID-19 (dated by TCRdb to about 2020). Broadly, across the study: The collaborator samples originated in the United States, Italy and Spain and spanned the acute and convalescent phases of COVID-19. The prospective study material was composed of cDNA or gDNA derived from T cells, B-cell-depleted T cells, or PBMCs. Deeply sampled blood TCRbeta repertoires from subjects exposed to, actively infected with, or recovered from COVID-19 were included in the dataset. The repertoires were released in a freely available public database intended as a resource for research on the immune response to SARS-CoV-2. Samples were obtained from the ongoing ImmuneRACE study (first 160 participants) and from over 1,000 subjects provided by 6 global collaborators. A de-identified subject ID, COVID-19 status, age in years and sex were almost always included in the sample metadata. Where HLA class I and class II types were available, the types were taken from metadata supplied by the sample provider, not from assay-based typing.

What the authors observed across the whole study: The amount of clinical and demographic metadata varied by source and participant and was provided uncurated.

The immunoSEQ Assay, a bias-controlled multiplex PCR, was used to amplify TCRbeta CDR3 regions from genomic DNA. Under the source paper's analysis protocol: Within the assay, amplification of reference gene primers was used to estimate how many nucleated cells each sample contained. To quantify the absolute abundance of each unique TCRbeta CDR3 rearrangement, sequence reads were collapsed and filtered. For each sample, productive Simpson clonality was calculated by taking the square root of Simpson's diversity index across productive rearrangements. Here the immuneACCESS table is served through TCRdb, limited to in-frame sequences with V and J called. Missing clones are a known gap in these copies; in checked studies unresolved V genes cover under half, and the rest lacks a known reason. The DNA was the basis for D and trimming; V, J and clone size are from that table. The table for this sample lists about 120,000 clones; roughly 89% of them were counted only once. Roughly 4.7% of the sample belongs to the ten largest clones.

Each collaborating institution followed its own protocols to collect whole blood in K2EDTA tubes. For TCRbeta analysis, collaborators shipped samples as frozen whole blood, isolated PBMCs, or DNA extracted from either of those sample types. Germline trimming: 4 bases from V, 7 bases from J; junction bases outside gene matches: 6. The germline V gene encodes CDR1 MNHEY and CDR2 SVGAGI. The CDR3, from cysteine to phenylalanine, totals 16 residues. Of all the DNA, just the CDR3 is kept, 48 bases in frame from base 1. Note on this clone: This clone's antigen is unknown. Base-call qualities are not available, and no considerably larger clone is one nucleotide away.

The sample was peripheral blood. The sequence is built from TRBV6-5 and TRBJ2-4; the central 14 bases match TRBD2. The TCR comes from a man in his forties with acute or convalescent COVID-19. CDR3 protein: CASSSAGLAGDNIQYF. In nucleotides, the sequence is TGTGCCAGCAGTTCTGCGGGACTAGCGGGAGATAACATTCAGTACTTC.